A single sample is the source of the 8 T cell receptor beta chains below, sequenced in a study of post-analysis software for immune sequencing data. Unique-molecular-identifier-tagged TCR beta cDNA libraries were used. Each CDR3 protein gets one entry after TCRdb re-called the PCR reads with MiXCR. The table lists about 820,000 distinct CDR3 sequences, 53% of them singletons. These receptors have no identified antigens. Study results and caveats: Roughly five TRBV segments, including TRBV5-6, TRBV5-1 and TRBV20-1, were more frequent in patients than controls.

The specimen sequenced was blood. These receptors came from a girl aged 10 to 17 with multiple sclerosis.

The V and J genes are TRBV7-3 and TRBJ2-1; 11 bases map to TRBD1. The V segment lost 5 bases and the J segment 6 bases; nucleotides outside the gene matches: 6. This CDR3 has 15 amino acids. Germline CDR1 and CDR2: SGHTA and FQGTGA. CDR3 sequence reads: CASSARDRGANEQFF. In nucleotides, the CDR3 is TGTGCCAGCAGCGCAAGGGACAGGGGGGCCAATGAGCAGTTCTTC.

V usage is TRBV10-3 and J usage is TRBJ1-4; perhaps TRBD1 as D (5 bases). Trimming removed 5 bases from V and 7 bases from J, with 11 bases in between. CDR1 and CDR2 (germline): ENHRY, SYGVKD. This CDR3 is 13 amino acids long. CDR3 loop: CAISFSGTEKLFF. The CDR3 DNA reads as TGTGCCATCAGTTTCTCCGGGACTGAAAAACTGTTTTTT.

The chain couples TRBV11-2 to TRBJ2-7; 11 nucleotides match TRBD2. This CDR3 has 17 amino acids. After removal of 8 bases from V and 1 base from J, the junction contained 13 bases not matched to a gene. CDR1 and CDR2 (germline): SGHAT, FQNNGV. The CDR3 region has the DNA TGTGCCAGCGGGCCGGCTAGCGGGAGGACCCTTTCCTACGAGCAGTACTTC. It is translated as CASGPASGRTLSYEQYF.

This clonotype was counted only a few times. The gene calls are TRBV4-1 and TRBJ2-7; D unclear. Per germline, CDR1 MGHRA and CDR2 YSYEKL. Trimming cost V 4 bases and J 4 bases, with 14 bases left between them. The CDR3 is 14 residues long. CDR3 coding DNA: TGCGCCAGCAGCCGGGAAAAATGGGTTTACGAGCAGTACTTC. Its protein is CASSREKWVYEQYF.

The chain joins TRBV18 to TRBJ2-7; TRBD1 agrees at 8 bases. Germline V gives CDR1 KGHSH, CDR2 LQKENI. The CDR3 is 14 amino acids. The J segment lost 4 bases and the V segment lost 5 bases, leaving 7 bases of the junction unmatched. The CDR3 region is CASSGQGGVYEQYF. The CDR3 DNA sequence: TGTGCCAGCTCAGGACAGGGCGGGGTATACGAGCAGTACTTC.

There are a few counts of this clonotype. V is TRBV5-1 and J is TRBJ2-6; D uncertain. Germline V lookup: CDR1 SGHRS, CDR2 YFSETQ. The CDR3 extends over 16 amino acids. Trimming took off 3 bases at V and 0 bases at J, with 10 bases between the two ends. For the CDR3, the DNA is TGCGCCAGCAGCTCCCCCCAGGCCTCTGGGGCCAACGTCCTGACTTTC. Translated, it gives CASSSPQASGANVLTF.

This sequence joins TRBV12-3 or TRBV12-4 and TRBJ2-4, with TRBD1 as a possible D gene (5 bases). Near its end, the DNA agrees better with TRBJ2-7, so the J call may be wrong. CDR3 length: 15 amino acids. CDR3 region: CASSLGWAGLREQYF. The CDR3 nucleotides read TGTGCCAGCAGTTTAGGCTGGGCAGGGTTGCGCGAGCAGTACTTC.

In this sample, this clonotype turned up a few times. This chain joins TRBV20-1 and TRBJ2-7; 9 nucleotides agree with TRBD2. The CDR3 loop spans 15 amino acids. With 5 bases clipped from V and 0 bases from J, the junction kept 8 bases outside the gene matches. Germline V gives CDR1 DFQATT, CDR2 SNEGSKA (reference sequence). CDR3 bases: TGCAGTGCTTTGGGGCCGACTAGCGGCTCCTACGAGCAGTACTTC. This gives the protein CSALGPTSGSYEQYF.